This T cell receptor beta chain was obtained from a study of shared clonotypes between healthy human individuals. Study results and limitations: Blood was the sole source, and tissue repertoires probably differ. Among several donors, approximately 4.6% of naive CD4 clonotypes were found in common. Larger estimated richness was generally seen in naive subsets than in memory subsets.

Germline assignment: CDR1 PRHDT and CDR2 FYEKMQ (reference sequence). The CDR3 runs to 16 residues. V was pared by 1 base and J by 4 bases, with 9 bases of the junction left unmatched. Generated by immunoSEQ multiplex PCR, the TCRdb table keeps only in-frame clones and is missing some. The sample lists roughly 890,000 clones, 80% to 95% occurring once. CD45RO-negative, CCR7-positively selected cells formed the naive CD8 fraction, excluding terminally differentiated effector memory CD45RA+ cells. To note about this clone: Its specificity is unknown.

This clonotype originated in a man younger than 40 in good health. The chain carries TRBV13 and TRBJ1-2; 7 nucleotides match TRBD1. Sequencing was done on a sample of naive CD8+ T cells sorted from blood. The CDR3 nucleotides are TGTGCCAGCAGCTTAGTTATCGGACAGGCTTCCTATGGCTACACCTTC. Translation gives CASSLVIGQASYGYTF. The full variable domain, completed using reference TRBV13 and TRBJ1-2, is AAGVIQSPRHLIKEKRETATLKCYPIPRHDTVYWYQQGPGQDPQFLISFYEKMQSDKGSIPDRFSAQQFSDYHSELNMSSLELGDSALYFCASSLVIGQASYGYTFGSGTRLTVV.